One sample yielded the 14 T cell receptor beta chains listed below, sequenced in a study of blood T cell repertoires in COVID-19. Data came from immunoSEQ multiplex PCR; TCRdb stores just in-frame clones and leaves some out. The table lists about 260,000 clones, roughly nine tenths of them singletons. The source material was peripheral blood. The origin of the receptors is a man between 40 and 49 years old who had recovered from COVID-19.

This clone was seen only a few times. The J gene is TRBJ2-7, the V gene TRBV4-2; maybe TRBD2 (6 bases). The germline V gene encodes CDR1 LGHNA and CDR2 YNFKEQ. CDR3 length: 17 amino acids. V dropped 0 bases and J dropped 5 bases, with 20 bases sitting between them. The CDR3 DNA sequence: TGTGCCAGCAGCCAAGACTACGGGGCGGGACGTCTGAACGAGCAGTACTTC. Protein: CASSQDYGAGRLNEQYF.

The chain recombines TRBV19 with TRBJ2-1; TRBD1 agrees at 8 bases. This CDR3 comprises 14 residues. Germline V gene data show CDR1 as LNHDA and CDR2 as SQIVND (reference sequence). Unmatched junction bases numbered 10, after V lost 7 bases and J lost 8 bases. CDR3: CASTTGGPGYEQFF. The CDR3 DNA is TGTGCCAGTACCACAGGGGGGCCCGGATATGAGCAGTTCTTC.

This clone was recorded once. J is TRBJ2-1 and V is TRBV6-6; 10 nucleotides match TRBD2. The V gene's germline CDR1 is MNHNY and CDR2 SVGAGI (reference sequence). This CDR3 spans 15 amino acids. The V segment lost 2 bases and the J segment 8 bases; nucleotides outside the gene matches: 6. The CDR3 coding sequence is TGTGCCAGCAGTTACGAAAGCGGGGGGGTCTATGAGCAGTTCTTC. This encodes CASSYESGGVYEQFF.

The gene calls are TRBV10-2 and TRBJ2-2; 7 bases align to TRBD1. Germline V gene lookup returns CDR1 WSHSY and CDR2 SAAADI. This CDR3 comprises 13 residues. The V gene end was trimmed by 9 bases and the J gene end by 7 bases; junction bases not matched to a gene: 8. The CDR3 nucleotides are TGCGCCAGTCAGGGGGAGTATAGCGGGGAGCTGTTTTTT. Its protein is CASQGEYSGELFF.

This clone was seen once. The genes are TRBV9 and TRBJ2-3; TRBD2 agrees at 8 bases. Germline V gene lookup returns CDR1 SGDLS and CDR2 YYNGEE. There are 16 residues in the CDR3. V shed 0 bases and J 1 base; nucleotides not matched to a gene: 4. The CDR3 nucleotides read TGTGCCAGCAGCGTAGCCGCGGGGGGCGGCACAGATACGCAGTATTTT. This gives the protein CASSVAAGGGTDTQYF.

V usage is TRBV7-2 and J usage is TRBJ2-5; perhaps TRBD2 as D (6 bases). The CDR3 loop spans 16 amino acids. Trimming shortened V by 1 base and J by 2 bases, and 14 bases separated the two germline ends. Per germline, CDR1 SGHTA and CDR2 FQGNSA. The CDR3 reads CASSLVGGRRQETQYF. As DNA, the CDR3 is TGTGCCAGCAGCTTAGTTGGGGGGAGGCGTCAAGAGACCCAGTACTTC. The full variable domain, its missing parts supplied by reference TRBV7-2 and TRBJ2-5, is GAGVSQSPSNKVTEKGKDVELRCDPISGHTALYWYRQSLGQGLEFLIYFQGNSAPDKSGLPSDRFSAERTGGSVSTLTIQRTQQEDSAVYLCASSLVGGRRQETQYFGPGTRLLVL.

The V call is TRBV30, the J call TRBJ1-1, with TRBD1 as a possible D gene (5 bases). This CDR3 contains 13 residues. CDR1 and CDR2 from the germline V gene are GTSNPN and SVGIG (reference sequence). The ends were cut back, 4 bases at V and 4 bases at J, with 13 bases in the middle. The CDR3 spells CAWNQGRRTEAFF. For the CDR3, the DNA is TGTGCCTGGAATCAGGGTAGGCGCACTGAAGCTTTCTTT. Combining the CDR3 with reference TRBV30 and TRBJ1-1 gives the whole variable domain SQTIHQWPATLVQPVGSPLSLECTVEGTSNPNLYWYRQAAGRGLQLLFYSVGIGQISSEVPQNLSASRPQDRQFILSSKKLLLSDSGFYLCAWNQGRRTEAFFGQGTRLTVV.

J is TRBJ2-5 and V is TRBV10-3; D is perhaps TRBD2 (6 bases). The V gene's germline CDR1 is ENHRY and CDR2 SYGVKD. The length of the CDR3 is 16 residues. V lost 0 bases to trimming and J lost 6 bases, with 17 bases between them. The CDR3 DNA is TGTGCCATCAGTGAGTCCCCAACTAGCTCGAGTCAGACCCAGTACTTC. It encodes CAISESPTSSSQTQYF.

V is TRBV27 and J is TRBJ2-7; 10 nucleotides line up with TRBD1. CDR1 and CDR2 from the germline V gene are MNHEY and SMNVEV (reference sequence). With 6 bases clipped from V and 2 bases from J, the junction kept 7 bases outside the gene matches. The CDR3 length is 15 residues. CDR3 DNA sequence: TGTGCCAGCAGGCCGGCCGGGACAGGGGCCTACGAGCAGTACTTC. Its protein product is CASRPAGTGAYEQYF.

J is TRBJ2-5 and V is TRBV7-2; 7 bases agree with TRBD1. This CDR3 spans 14 amino acids. From germline, CDR1 is SGHTA and CDR2 FQGNSA. Germline trimming cut 0 bases from V and 5 bases from J; bases unmatched to any gene: 3. CDR3 bases: TGTGCCAGCAGCTTAGCGAGGGGGCAGGAGACCCAGTACTTC. Translated, it gives CASSLARGQETQYF.

This chain joins TRBV19 and TRBJ2-5, with 8 positions matching TRBD1. With 5 bases clipped from V and 2 bases from J, the junction kept 7 bases outside the gene matches. CDR3 length: 15 amino acids. Germline CDR1 reads LNHDA; CDR2 reads SQIVND (reference sequence). The CDR3 here is CASSPDRGWQETQYF. CDR3 DNA sequence: TGTGCCAGTAGTCCAGACAGGGGATGGCAAGAGACCCAGTACTTC.

The chain links TRBV7-9 to TRBJ2-3; D not certain. V was trimmed by 4 bases and J by 0 bases, leaving 14 bases between them. Germline CDR1 reads SEHNR; CDR2 reads FQNEAQ (reference sequence). This CDR3 spans 16 amino acids. The DNA for the CDR3 is TGTGCCAGCAGCTCTGACTGGCCTCCTAGCACAGATACGCAGTATTTT. This codes for CASSSDWPPSTDTQYF.

This clone was counted a single time. The chain uses TRBV5-6 and TRBJ1-2; TRBD1 matches at 9 bases. The germline gives CDR1 SGHDT, CDR2 YYEEEE. The length of the CDR3 is 15 residues. Trimming at V came to 5 bases and at J to 7 bases, leaving 12 bases not matched to a gene. The CDR3 is CASRGTGPGVFGYTF. CDR3 sequence (DNA): TGTGCCAGCAGGGGGACAGGGCCGGGAGTCTTTGGCTACACCTTC.

This clone came up once. Other DNA sequences in this specimen translate into the identical CDR3. V is TRBV10-1 and J is TRBJ2-1, with 10 bases lining up with TRBD2. The germline V gene encodes CDR1 WNHNN and CDR2 SYGVQD (reference sequence). J was trimmed by 4 bases and V by 0 bases; bases with no gene match: 3. The CDR3 loop spans 16 amino acids. In DNA form, the CDR3 reads TGCGCCAGCAGTGAGTCGAGGACTAGCGGATACAATGAGCAGTTCTTC. The encoded protein is CASSESRTSGYNEQFF.